The T cell receptor beta chain described here comes from a study of control samples from healthy donors and cancer patients. Here immunoSEQ multiplex PCR was the method, and the copy in TCRdb shows in-frame clones only, minus some. Of about 83,000 clones in the sample, roughly 91% were seen once. There are 11 residues in the CDR3. Germline V gene data show CDR1 as DFQATT and CDR2 as SNEGSKA (reference sequence). Trimming left V 5 bases short and J 8 bases short, with 9 bases between. The receptor comes from a middle-aged man in good health. This chain uses TRBV20-1 with TRBJ2-2; D unresolved. The sequencing sample was made of blood. The CDR3 sequence: CSAFDGGELFF. The CDR3, as DNA: TGCAGTGCTTTCGATGGGGGGGAGCTGTTTTTT.